These T cell receptor beta chains were read from a single sample in a study of Ad26.COV2.S vaccination and SARS-CoV-2 variants. Clones were sequenced by immunoSEQ multiplex PCR, and TCRdb holds only the in-frame ones, with some missing. The repertoire holds hundreds of thousands of clones, with roughly nine tenths as singletons. This material consisted of peripheral blood, taken in a trial of Ad26.COV2.S vaccine versus placebo. These receptors were obtained from a person aged 18-65 years who received the Ad26.COV2.S COVID-19 vaccine or a placebo. CDR3s include the opening cysteine and the closing phenylalanine or tryptophan. D genes are given only for firm matches. Clone size appears in some rows only: once, few, many, or a class for an expanded clone.

size,length,D,J,V,DNA,CDR3
once,15,.,TRBJ1-1,TRBV5-5,TGTGCCAGCAGCCTTGCGGACGGGCATTACACTGAAGCTTTCTTT,CASSLADGHYTEAFF
.,17,TRBD1,TRBJ1-1,TRBV19,TGTGCCAGTAGTATAGATGCCGGGACAGGGCAAAGGACTGAAGCTTTCTTT,CASSIDAGTGQRTEAFF
.,18,.,TRBJ2-7,TRBV3-1/TRBV3-2,TGTGCCAGCAGCCAAGAGCGGGTACAGGGTAGCGGAACCTACGAGCAGTACTTC,CASSQERVQGSGTYEQYF
few,13,.,TRBJ1-1,TRBV19,TGTGCCAGTAGTACCGGTAGGAACACTGAAGCTTTCTTT,CASSTGRNTEAFF
once,16,.,TRBJ2-7,TRBV10-3,TGTGCCATCAGTGAAGGAAACAGGGCGAGCTCCTACGAGCAGTACTTC,CAISEGNRASSYEQYF
.,15,TRBD1,TRBJ1-4,TRBV5-1,TGCGCCAGCAGCATACAGGGGGACCCTAATGAAAAACTGTTTTTT,CASSIQGDPNEKLFF
.,15,TRBD1,TRBJ2-3,TRBV6-5,TGTGCCAGCAGTTACTCGATTGGCAGGGGGGATACGCAGTATTTT,CASSYSIGRGDTQYF
.,14,TRBD2,TRBJ2-2,TRBV6-5,TGTGCCAGCAGTCGTAGCGGGGGGTTCGGGGAGCTGTTTTTT,CASSRSGGFGELFF
.,14,.,TRBJ1-2,TRBV7-2,TGTGCCAGCAGCTTAGTAGGGTTGGAGTATGGCTACACCTTC,CASSLVGLEYGYTF
.,13,TRBD1,TRBJ1-4,TRBV15,TGTGCCACCGAGGACAGGTACAGCGAAAAACTGTTTTTT,CATEDRYSEKLFF
.,16,TRBD2,TRBJ2-5,TRBV5-8,TGTGCCAGCAGCCCGGGAGGAACTAGCGGGGTAGAGACCCAGTACTTC,CASSPGGTSGVETQYF
.,13,.,TRBJ1-1,TRBV7-2,TGTGCCAGCAGTCGCGCAGATGGCACTGAAGCTTTCTTT,CASSRADGTEAFF
.,14,.,TRBJ1-5,TRBV30,TGTGCCTGGAGTTACGACGGTAGCAATCAGCCCCAGCATTTT,CAWSYDGSNQPQHF
.,15,TRBD1,TRBJ1-4,TRBV7-7,TGTGCTAGCAGCCTCACAGGGGGCAGGGATGAAAAACTGTTTTTT,CASSLTGGRDEKLFF
.,12,.,TRBJ2-1,TRBV12-3/TRBV12-4,TGTGCCAGCAGTCGGCTAGCCGATGAGCAGTTCTTC,CASSRLADEQFF
once,14,TRBD2,TRBJ2-5,TRBV7-9,TGTGCCAGCAGCCGTGGGGAGGGTCAAGAGACCCAGTACTTC,CASSRGEGQETQYF
.,11,.,TRBJ1-1,TRBV30,TGTGCCTGGAGCCCTTACACTGAAGCTTTCTTT,CAWSPYTEAFF
.,14,.,TRBJ1-2,TRBV12-1,TGTGCCAGCAGCGGTAGGGGGCTCGGCTATGGCTACACCTTC,CASSGRGLGYGYTF
.,17,.,TRBJ2-7,TRBV6-2/TRBV6-3,TGTGCCAGCAGCCTCTTCGACCCGGGTGGGAAGGCGAAGGAGCAGTACTTC,CASSLFDPGGKAKEQYF
few,17,TRBD1,TRBJ2-2,TRBV11-2,TGTGCCAGCAGCTTAGAACGGGACAGGGGTCCCACCGGGGAGCTGTTTTTT,CASSLERDRGPTGELFF
.,12,.,TRBJ1-2,TRBV19,TGTGCCAGTAGGGGCCCTAACTATGGCTACACCTTC,CASRGPNYGYTF
few,15,.,TRBJ1-3,TRBV9,TGTGCCAGCAGTCCCACAGCCTTCTCTGGAAACACCATATATTTT,CASSPTAFSGNTIYF
.,15,TRBD2,TRBJ2-5,TRBV6-5,TGTGCCAGCAGACCCCACTGGACTAGGTTTGAGACCCAGTACTTC,CASRPHWTRFETQYF
.,14,.,TRBJ2-5,TRBV2,TGTGCCAGCAGTCGGCCGGGACTGCAAGAGACCCAGTACTTC,CASSRPGLQETQYF
few,16,TRBD1,TRBJ1-6,TRBV10-3,TGTGCCATCAGTGGAAAACAGGGGTCCTATAATTCACCCCTCCACTTT,CAISGKQGSYNSPLHF
.,14,TRBD1,TRBJ1-6,TRBV7-9,TGTGCCAGCAGCGGGACAGGGTTGAATTCACCCCTCCACTTT,CASSGTGLNSPLHF
.,16,TRBD2,TRBJ2-5,TRBV7-3,TGTGCCAGCAGCTCCGGGACTAGCGGGGGATATGAGACCCAGTACTTC,CASSSGTSGGYETQYF
once,14,.,TRBJ2-7,TRBV2,TGTGCCAGCAGGGGGGACGTCCGCTCCTACGAGCAGTACTTC,CASRGDVRSYEQYF
.,14,TRBD1,TRBJ1-1,TRBV2,TGTGCCAGCAGTTTCACAGGGGGCGGGACTGAAGCTTTCTTT,CASSFTGGGTEAFF
.,15,.,TRBJ2-5,TRBV11-2,TGTGCCAGCAGCTTAGGGAGGGGGGTCCAAGAGACCCAGTACTTC,CASSLGRGVQETQYF
.,14,.,TRBJ2-2,TRBV9,TGTGCCAGCAGCGTGCACAGGGAGTCCGGGGAGCTGTTTTTT,CASSVHRESGELFF
.,13,.,TRBJ2-3,TRBV5-1,TGCGCCAGCAGCTTAGGGGCCACAGATACGCAGTATTTT,CASSLGATDTQYF
.,14,.,TRBJ1-5,TRBV24-1,TGTGCCACCAGTGACTCAGGGACCAATCAGCCCCAGCATTTT,CATSDSGTNQPQHF